This TCR delta chain derives from a study of human gamma delta and Vdelta1 T cells (dated by TCRdb to the late 2010s). The study in broad terms: The study investigated Delta One T cells, Vd1+ gamma-delta T cells, as cytotoxic effectors against acute myeloid leukemia.

CDR1 GEAIGNYY and CDR2 EKD are derived from the germline V gene. The CDR3 has 19 amino acids, counting the end cysteine and phenylalanine. Left in the record is the CDR3 DNA by itself, 57 bases read in frame from the first base. The library was prepared using PCR. Sequencing was carried out with an Illumina MiSeq. After TCRdb called clones again from the public reads with CATT, rows with identical DNA were merged. Here the sample has some 6,100 delta-chain clones; more than 9% occur a single time. The ten biggest clones cover about 14% of the sample. This clone has only a few counts. There is no known antigen for this receptor. No qualities accompany the bases; no much larger clone lies one base away.

This chain joins TRDV2 to TRDJ1; tentative D gene TRDD2, with 6 bases matching. The TCR originated in a human donor in good health. The source material was naive CD27+ Vdelta1 gamma-delta T cells from blood. The base sequence is TGTGCTTCTCCTACGTTAAAGGATTGGGTGGCTGAGAACACCGATAAACTCATCTTT. The encoded protein is CASPTLKDWVAENTDKLIF.